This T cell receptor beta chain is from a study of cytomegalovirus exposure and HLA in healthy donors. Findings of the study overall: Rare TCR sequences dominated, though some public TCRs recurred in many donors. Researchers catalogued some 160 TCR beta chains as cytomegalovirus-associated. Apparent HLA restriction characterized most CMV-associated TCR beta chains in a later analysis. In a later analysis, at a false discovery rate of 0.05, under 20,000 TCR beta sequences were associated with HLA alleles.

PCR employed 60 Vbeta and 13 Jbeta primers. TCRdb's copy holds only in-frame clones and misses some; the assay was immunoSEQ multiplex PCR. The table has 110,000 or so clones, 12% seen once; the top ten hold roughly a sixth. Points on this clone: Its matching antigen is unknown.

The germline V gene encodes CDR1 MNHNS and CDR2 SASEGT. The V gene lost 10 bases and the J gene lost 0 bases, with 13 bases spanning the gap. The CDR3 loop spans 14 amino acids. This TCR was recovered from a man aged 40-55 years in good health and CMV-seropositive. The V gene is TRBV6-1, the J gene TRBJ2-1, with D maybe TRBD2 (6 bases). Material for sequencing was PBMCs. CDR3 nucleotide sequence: TGTGCCACCTTTCTAGCGACCTCCTACAATGAGCAGTTCTTC. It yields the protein CATFLATSYNEQFF.